What follows describes a single TCR beta chain. Its antigen is still unknown. Other DNA sequences of this sample code for an identical CDR3. This table comes from immunoSEQ multiplex PCR, and its TCRdb copy is limited to in-frame clones, with some not included. Found here are 100,000 to 140,000 clones, 87% of them singletons; the top ten hold about 0.75%. The data derive from a study of graft-versus-host responses after intestinal transplantation. Overall study findings and caveats: Declining HvG levels early post-transplant were linked to peak circulating GvH clone levels.

CDR1 and CDR2 from the germline V gene are SGHRS and YFSETQ. V gave up 2 bases and J gave up 5 bases, with 11 bases separating them. This CDR3 is built from 13 residues. The sequencing used unstimulated CD4+ T cells sorted from spleen or lymph node cells, collected before transplant. V usage is TRBV5-1 and J usage is TRBJ2-7; D gene unclear. The sequence came from a human donor who was the organ donor for an intestinal transplant. In DNA form, the CDR3 reads TGCGCCAGCAGCTTTAGATCTCGGAACGAGCAGTACTTC. Protein: CASSFRSRNEQYF.